This T cell receptor (beta chain) emerged from a study of technical replicates of blood from a handful of donors. Using immunoSEQ multiplex PCR, the repertoire was profiled, and TCRdb retains in-frame clones only, with some absent. The sample lists approximately 15,000 clones, approximately 80% occurring once. The CDR3 sequence is 16 residues long. V lost 0 bases and J 0 bases, leaving 9 bases between the germline ends. Germline V gives CDR1 SGHVS, CDR2 FQNEAQ. This clone was observed a handful of times. The TCR originated in a human donor in good health. Specimen: PBMCs. The chain couples TRBV7-8 to TRBJ1-5; the D is unclear. The CDR3 region has the DNA TGTGCCAGCAGCTTAGCTCGCGCCCTTAGCAATCAGCCCCAGCATTTT. This codes for CASSLARALSNQPQHF.